The text below deals with one T cell receptor beta chain. Gene-specific TRAV and TRBV primers were used for first-strand cDNA, covering alpha and beta chains. For amplifying TCRs, the PCR ran for around 20 cycles with Phusion, which was used together with a constant-region primer and the adapter on the V primers. TCRdb used MiXCR to reprocess the reads, holding one entry per CDR3 protein. The sample records tens of thousands of distinct CDR3 sequences, 20% to 25% being singletons. The sample originates from a study of low-dose radiotherapy and immunotherapy resistance in tumors. For the study at large: Those assigned to Cohort 2 were treated with 1 Gy per fraction every two weeks (13 Gy in total over 26 weeks). On an every-two-weeks schedule, patients received intravenous nivolumab 240 mg, along with ipilimumab 1 mg/kg every six weeks. A daily 300 mg dose of oral aspirin was taken by patients for four cycles from cycle 1 day 1.

The sample's time point: before trial treatment. Low-dose radiotherapy, low-dose cyclophosphamide, aspirin, ipilimumab and nivolumab were all given to the donors. Deletions cut 3 bases from V and 1 base from J, with 6 bases between. This CDR3 contains 12 residues. Germline loops: CDR1 SQVTM, CDR2 ANQGSEA. Source: PBMCs, taken before treatment. The chain joins TRBV29-1 to TRBJ1-2; D is uncertain. The clonotype was recovered from a male donor with prostate cancer. CDR3 DNA sequence: TGCAGCGTTGATCGCAGTAACTATGGCTACACCTTC. This codes for CSVDRSNYGYTF. Combining the CDR3 with reference TRBV29-1 and TRBJ1-2 gives the whole variable domain SAVISQKPSRDICQRGTSLTIQCQVDSQVTMMFWYRQQPGQSLTLIATANQGSEATYESGFVIDKFPISRPNLTFSTLTVSNMSPEDSSIYLCSVDRSNYGYTFGSGTRLTVV.